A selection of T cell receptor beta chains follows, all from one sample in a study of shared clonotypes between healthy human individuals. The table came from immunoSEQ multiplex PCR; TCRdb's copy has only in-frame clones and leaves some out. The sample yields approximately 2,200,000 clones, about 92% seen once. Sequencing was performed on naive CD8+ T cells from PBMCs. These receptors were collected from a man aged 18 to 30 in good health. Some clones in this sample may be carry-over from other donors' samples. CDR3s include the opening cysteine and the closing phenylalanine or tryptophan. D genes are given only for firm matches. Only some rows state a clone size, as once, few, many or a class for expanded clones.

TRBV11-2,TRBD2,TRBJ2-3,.,TGTGCCAGCAGCCAAACTAGCGGCTTCACAGATACGCAGTATTTT,CASSQTSGFTDTQYF
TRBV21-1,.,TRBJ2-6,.,TGTGCCAGCAGCCAACAGGGAGGGCATTCTGGGGCCAACGTCCTGACTTTC,CASSQQGGHSGANVLTF
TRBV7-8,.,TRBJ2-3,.,TGTGCCAGCAGCTTTTTTCCACAGGGCGGCACAGATACGCAGTATTTT,CASSFFPQGGTDTQYF
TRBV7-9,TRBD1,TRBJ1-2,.,TGTGCCAGCAGCAAGGACAGGGAAGGCTACACCTTC,CASSKDREGYTF
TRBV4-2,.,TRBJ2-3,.,TGTGCCAGCAGCCAAGATCGACGAGATACGCAGTATTTT,CASSQDRRDTQYF
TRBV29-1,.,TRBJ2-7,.,TGCAGCGTTGAAGCAGGGTGGGGGGACGAGCAGTACTTC,CSVEAGWGDEQYF
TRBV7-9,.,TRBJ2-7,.,TGTGCCAGCAGCCCTACAGGGAGGTACGAGCAGTACTTC,CASSPTGRYEQYF
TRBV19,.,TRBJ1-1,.,TGTGCCAGTAGTATATATTTGGTGGCGGCGAACACTGAAGCTTTCTTT,CASSIYLVAANTEAFF
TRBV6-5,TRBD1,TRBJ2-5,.,TGTGCCAGCAGACAGGGGGCCGGGGGGGAGACCCAGTACTTC,CASRQGAGGETQYF
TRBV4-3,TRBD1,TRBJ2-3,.,TGCGCCAGCAGCCAACTAATCCGACAGGGGGTCACAGATACGCAGTATTTT,CASSQLIRQGVTDTQYF
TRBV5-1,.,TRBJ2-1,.,TGCGCCAGCAGCCTCGGAGACAGAGCCTCCTACAATGAGCAGTTCTTC,CASSLGDRASYNEQFF
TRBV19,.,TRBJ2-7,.,TGTGCCAGTCAGGACAGCCCGTTCTCCTACGAGCAGTACTTC,CASQDSPFSYEQYF
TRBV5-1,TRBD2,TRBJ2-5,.,TGCGCCAGCAGCTCGGGGACTAGCGGCCAAGAGACCCAGTACTTC,CASSSGTSGQETQYF
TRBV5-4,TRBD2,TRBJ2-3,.,TGTGCCAGCAGCCATCTACTAGCGGGAGGGCCAGATACGCAGTATTTT,CASSHLLAGGPDTQYF
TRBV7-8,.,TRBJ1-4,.,TGTGCCAGCAGCTTAAAGGCGAGTGGTGAAAAACTGTTTTTT,CASSLKASGEKLFF
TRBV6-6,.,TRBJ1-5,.,TGTGCCAGCATCGAGGGGGGTTATCAGCCCCAGCATTTT,CASIEGGYQPQHF
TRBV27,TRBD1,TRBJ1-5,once,TGTGCCAGCAGTTTATCGATGGGGTGGGGGGACAGGGGTCAGCCCCAGCATTTT,CASSLSMGWGDRGQPQHF
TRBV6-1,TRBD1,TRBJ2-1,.,TGTGCCAGCAGTGAATACAGTCCTCTTGGGACAGTATACAATGAGCAGTTCTTC,CASSEYSPLGTVYNEQFF
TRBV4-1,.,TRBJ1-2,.,TGCGCCAGCAGCCAAGATCGAGAGGGGAACTATGGCTACACCTTC,CASSQDREGNYGYTF
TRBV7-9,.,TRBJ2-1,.,TGTGCCAGCAGCTTAGTGGCGGGGAGCTCCTACAATGAGCAGTTCTTC,CASSLVAGSSYNEQFF
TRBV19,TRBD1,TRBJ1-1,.,TGTGCCAGTAGTATAGATCTATTTGGACAGGGGCAAGCTTTCTTT,CASSIDLFGQGQAFF
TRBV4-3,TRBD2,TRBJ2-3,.,TGCGCCAGCAGCCAAGATAGCGGGAGTACAGCAGATACGCAGTATTTT,CASSQDSGSTADTQYF
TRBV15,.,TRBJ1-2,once,TGTGCCACCAGCAGAGATCAAATGAGATCCCCCGGTGGCTATGGCTACACCTTC,CATSRDQMRSPGGYGYTF
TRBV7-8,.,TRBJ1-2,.,TGTGCCAGCAGCTTATTAGGGACACCAAGCGGGAGCTACACCTTC,CASSLLGTPSGSYTF
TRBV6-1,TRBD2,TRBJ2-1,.,TGTGCCAGCAGTGAAGGTAGCGGGAGTTGGAATGAGCAGTTCTTC,CASSEGSGSWNEQFF
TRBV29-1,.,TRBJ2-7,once,TGCAGCGCCTGGATCCAACCGGGGTATGAGCAGTACTTC,CSAWIQPGYEQYF
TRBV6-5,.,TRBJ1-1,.,TGTGCCAGCAGTTCGACAGGATATCTTGAAGCTTTCTTT,CASSSTGYLEAFF
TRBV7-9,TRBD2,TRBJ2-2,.,TGTGCCAGCAGCAAGGGACTAGCGGGAGTTGCCGGGGAGCTGTTTTTT,CASSKGLAGVAGELFF
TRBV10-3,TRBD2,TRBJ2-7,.,TGTGCCATCAGTGATAGGGCTAGCGGGAGTTTCTACGAGCAGTACTTC,CAISDRASGSFYEQYF
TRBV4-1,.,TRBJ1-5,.,TGCGCCAGCAGCCAAGATTGGGGGGGTTGGCAGCCCCAGCATTTT,CASSQDWGGWQPQHF
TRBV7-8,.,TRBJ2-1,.,TGTGCCAGCAGCTCCAGGGGCGGGCGCTCCTACAATGAGCAGTTCTTC,CASSSRGGRSYNEQFF
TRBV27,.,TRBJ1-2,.,TGTGCCAGCAGTCTCTCCTTCTACGGGGACTATGGCTACACCTTC,CASSLSFYGDYGYTF
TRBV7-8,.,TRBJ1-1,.,TGTGCCAGCAGCAACAGGGTTGTGGTGTCTGAAGCTTTCTTT,CASSNRVVVSEAFF
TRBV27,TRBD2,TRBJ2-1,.,TGTGCCAGCAGCAGGGGGGGACTAGCGGTCCACAATGAGCAGTTCTTC,CASSRGGLAVHNEQFF
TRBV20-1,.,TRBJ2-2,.,TGCAGTGCTATAAACACCGGGGAGCTGTTTTTT,CSAINTGELFF
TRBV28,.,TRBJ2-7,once,TGTGCCAGCAGCTGGGACCCTAGTTACTACGAGCAGTACTTC,CASSWDPSYYEQYF
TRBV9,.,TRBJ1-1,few,TGTGCCAGCAGCCTAGGGGAGATAAACACTGAAGCTTTCTTT,CASSLGEINTEAFF
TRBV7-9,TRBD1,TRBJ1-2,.,TGTGCCAGCCAGGGGGGGCCCCACTATGGCTACACCTTC,CASQGGPHYGYTF
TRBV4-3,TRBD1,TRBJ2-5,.,TGCGCCAGCAGCTTCGACCGGACAGGGCAAGAGACCCAGTACTTC,CASSFDRTGQETQYF
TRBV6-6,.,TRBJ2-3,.,TGTGCCAGCAGACCTGACGGCGGGCAGAGCACAGATACGCAGTATTTT,CASRPDGGQSTDTQYF
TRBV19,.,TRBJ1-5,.,TGTGCCAGTAGTCCTCATGGGGGGAGCAATCAGCCCCAGCATTTT,CASSPHGGSNQPQHF
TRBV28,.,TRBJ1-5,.,TGTGCCAGCCGAACCCCGAGATCACTATGGAGCAATCAGCCCCAGCATTTT,CASRTPRSLWSNQPQHF
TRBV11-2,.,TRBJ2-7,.,TGTGCCAGCAGCCTAATAGACAGGATTGACTACGAGCAGTACTTC,CASSLIDRIDYEQYF
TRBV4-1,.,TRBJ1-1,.,TGCGCCAGCAGCCAAGATCTTTGGGGTCGAACTGAAGCTTTCTTT,CASSQDLWGRTEAFF
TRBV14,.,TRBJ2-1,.,TGTGCCAGCAGCCAAGATAGGCCCCTCAATGAGCAGTTCTTC,CASSQDRPLNEQFF
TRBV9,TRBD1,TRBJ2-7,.,TGTGCCAGCAGCGTCTCCGGGACAGGGGTTGGTGAGCAGTACTTC,CASSVSGTGVGEQYF
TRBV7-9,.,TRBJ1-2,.,TGTGCCAGCAGCTCTTGGACCCTCTATGGCTACACCTTC,CASSSWTLYGYTF
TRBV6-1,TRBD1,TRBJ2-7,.,TGTGCCAGCAGTCGACAGGGACCAACCTACGAGCAGTACTTC,CASSRQGPTYEQYF
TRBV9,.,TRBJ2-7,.,TGTGCCAGCAGCGTTAGTCGGGGGAGTGATTACGAGCAGTACTTC,CASSVSRGSDYEQYF
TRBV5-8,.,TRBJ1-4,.,TGTGCCAGCAGCTTAACGGGTGCGGCTAATGAAAAACTGTTTTTT,CASSLTGAANEKLFF
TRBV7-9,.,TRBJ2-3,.,TGTGCCAGCAGCCCATCTAGCACAGATACGCAGTATTTT,CASSPSSTDTQYF
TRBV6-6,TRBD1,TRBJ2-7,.,TGTGCCAGCAGTTACCCCCCGGACAGGACCTACGAGCAGTACTTC,CASSYPPDRTYEQYF
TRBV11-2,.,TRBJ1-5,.,TGTGCCAGCAGCTCCAGGGGTAGCAATCAGCCCCAGCATTTT,CASSSRGSNQPQHF
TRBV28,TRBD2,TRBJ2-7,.,TGTGCCAGCAGTGGGTGGCGGGAGATAAACGAGCAGTACTTC,CASSGWREINEQYF
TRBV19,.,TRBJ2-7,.,TGTGCCAGTAGTATAGCCGAGGAGGGGAGATCCTACGAGCAGTACTTC,CASSIAEEGRSYEQYF
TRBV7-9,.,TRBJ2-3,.,TGTGCCAGCAGCTTAACTACGGGGTGGGTCGGAGATACGCAGTATTTT,CASSLTTGWVGDTQYF
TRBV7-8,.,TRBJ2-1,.,TGTGCCAGCAGAACTACTAGCATCTCCTACAATGAGCAGTTCTTC,CASRTTSISYNEQFF